This is a list of T cell receptor beta chains from one sample in a study of shared clonotypes between healthy human individuals. This table comes from immunoSEQ multiplex PCR, and its TCRdb copy is limited to in-frame clones, with some not included. The sample includes approximately 2.1 million clones, just over 90% seen only once; the top ten take 0.35% to 0.45%. Sequences were obtained from naive CD4+ T cells from PBMCs. The receptors shown here come from a young man in good health. Some clones in this sample may be carry-over from other donors' samples. Both conserved end residues are part of each CDR3. Each record gives: CDR3 DNA, CDR3 protein, clone size, D gene, V gene, J gene. The D gene is left open where the match is weak. Expanded clones get a size class; other rows say once, few or many, or leave the size out.

cdr3_nt: TGTGCCAGCAGTGACCCCCCTGGACTAGCGGTCTACAATGAGCAGTTCTTC
cdr3_aa: CASSDPPGLAVYNEQFF
clone_size: NA
d_call: TRBD2
v_call: TRBV2
j_call: TRBJ2-1

cdr3_nt: TGTGCCAGCACCGGAAAGGGACATCCTAATGAAAAACTGTTTTTT
cdr3_aa: CASTGKGHPNEKLFF
clone_size: NA
d_call: NA
v_call: TRBV28
j_call: TRBJ1-4

cdr3_nt: TGTGCCAGCAGGCCGACCCCGAACACCGGGGAGCTGTTTTTT
cdr3_aa: CASRPTPNTGELFF
clone_size: NA
d_call: NA
v_call: TRBV6-5
j_call: TRBJ2-2

cdr3_nt: TGTGCCATCTCGGACAGCCTCAATCAGCCCCAGCATTTT
cdr3_aa: CAISDSLNQPQHF
clone_size: NA
d_call: NA
v_call: TRBV10-3
j_call: TRBJ1-5

cdr3_nt: TGCGCCAGCAGCTTGGCGCCAGCCTACAATGAGCAGTTCTTC
cdr3_aa: CASSLAPAYNEQFF
clone_size: NA
d_call: NA
v_call: TRBV5-1
j_call: TRBJ2-1

cdr3_nt: TGTGCCAGCAGCTTCCGGGACAACAATGAGCAGTTCTTC
cdr3_aa: CASSFRDNNEQFF
clone_size: NA
d_call: NA
v_call: TRBV5-6
j_call: TRBJ2-1

cdr3_nt: TGTGCCAGCAGGGGCCAGGGCGGGACCGGGGAGCTGTTTTTT
cdr3_aa: CASRGQGGTGELFF
clone_size: once
d_call: NA
v_call: TRBV6-6
j_call: TRBJ2-2

cdr3_nt: TGTGCCAGCAGCTTTAACTTCTACAATGAGCAGTTCTTC
cdr3_aa: CASSFNFYNEQFF
clone_size: NA
d_call: NA
v_call: TRBV5-8
j_call: TRBJ2-1

cdr3_nt: TGTGCCAGCAGCTTAGCGGTAGCGGGCCGGGCCTACAATGAGCAGTTCTTC
cdr3_aa: CASSLAVAGRAYNEQFF
clone_size: NA
d_call: TRBD2
v_call: TRBV7-2
j_call: TRBJ2-1

cdr3_nt: TGTGCCAGCAGTTTCTTCTCGGCAGGGGGGGAAAAACTGTTTTTT
cdr3_aa: CASSFFSAGGEKLFF
clone_size: NA
d_call: TRBD1
v_call: TRBV28
j_call: TRBJ1-4

cdr3_nt: TGCGCCAGCAGCGGGGACAGGACCACCTCCTACGAGCAGTACTTC
cdr3_aa: CASSGDRTTSYEQYF
clone_size: NA
d_call: TRBD1
v_call: TRBV5-1
j_call: TRBJ2-7

cdr3_nt: TGTGCCAGCTCACCGGACAGGGGGCGGTTTGAGCAGTTCTTC
cdr3_aa: CASSPDRGRFEQFF
clone_size: NA
d_call: TRBD1
v_call: TRBV18
j_call: TRBJ2-1

cdr3_nt: TGTGCCAGCAGTCGTTCTCAGGGGGCGAGCTACGAGCAGTACTTC
cdr3_aa: CASSRSQGASYEQYF
clone_size: NA
d_call: TRBD1
v_call: TRBV6-1
j_call: TRBJ2-7

cdr3_nt: TGTGCCAGCAGTTTAGGTGGCAGATCCTACGAGCAGTACTTC
cdr3_aa: CASSLGGRSYEQYF
clone_size: NA
d_call: NA
v_call: TRBV28
j_call: TRBJ2-7

cdr3_nt: TGTGCCAGCAGTTACTCGGGAGGGGACTATGGCTACACCTTC
cdr3_aa: CASSYSGGDYGYTF
clone_size: NA
d_call: NA
v_call: TRBV6-5
j_call: TRBJ1-2

cdr3_nt: TGTGCCTGGAGTGTTGGTGGGGGCAGCGTCGTGCAGTTCTTC
cdr3_aa: CAWSVGGGSVVQFF
clone_size: NA
d_call: NA
v_call: TRBV30
j_call: TRBJ2-1

cdr3_nt: TGTGCCAGCAGCTTAGTGCGGGGGGATCAGCCCCAGCATTTT
cdr3_aa: CASSLVRGDQPQHF
clone_size: few
d_call: NA
v_call: TRBV7-2
j_call: TRBJ1-5

cdr3_nt: TGTGCCAGCTCGGGCCCTCTCTTAAATGAGCAGTTCTTC
cdr3_aa: CASSGPLLNEQFF
clone_size: NA
d_call: NA
v_call: TRBV6-5
j_call: TRBJ2-1

cdr3_nt: TGTGCCAGCAGCCCTGGGGGGAGAATTAACTATGGCTACACCTTC
cdr3_aa: CASSPGGRINYGYTF
clone_size: NA
d_call: NA
v_call: TRBV11-2
j_call: TRBJ1-2

cdr3_nt: TGCGCCAGCAGCCACATGACAGGGGGCCCCTACGAGCAGTACTTC
cdr3_aa: CASSHMTGGPYEQYF
clone_size: NA
d_call: TRBD1
v_call: TRBV5-1
j_call: TRBJ2-7

cdr3_nt: TGTGCCAGCAGCTCAATAGGGAGACAGGGGGCGCCGTGGGGTCAGCCCCAGCATTTT
cdr3_aa: CASSSIGRQGAPWGQPQHF
clone_size: NA
d_call: TRBD1
v_call: TRBV7-8
j_call: TRBJ1-5

cdr3_nt: TGTGCCAGCAGGCCACCCAGCGGAACCGGGGAGCTGTTTTTT
cdr3_aa: CASRPPSGTGELFF
clone_size: NA
d_call: NA
v_call: TRBV7-3
j_call: TRBJ2-2

cdr3_nt: TGTGCCAGCAGCGAGACCGACAGCTACTACAATGAGCAGTTCTTC
cdr3_aa: CASSETDSYYNEQFF
clone_size: NA
d_call: NA
v_call: TRBV9
j_call: TRBJ2-1

cdr3_nt: TGTGCCAGCAGCCTAATCGACGGTGAGACCCAGTACTTC
cdr3_aa: CASSLIDGETQYF
clone_size: NA
d_call: NA
v_call: TRBV27
j_call: TRBJ2-5